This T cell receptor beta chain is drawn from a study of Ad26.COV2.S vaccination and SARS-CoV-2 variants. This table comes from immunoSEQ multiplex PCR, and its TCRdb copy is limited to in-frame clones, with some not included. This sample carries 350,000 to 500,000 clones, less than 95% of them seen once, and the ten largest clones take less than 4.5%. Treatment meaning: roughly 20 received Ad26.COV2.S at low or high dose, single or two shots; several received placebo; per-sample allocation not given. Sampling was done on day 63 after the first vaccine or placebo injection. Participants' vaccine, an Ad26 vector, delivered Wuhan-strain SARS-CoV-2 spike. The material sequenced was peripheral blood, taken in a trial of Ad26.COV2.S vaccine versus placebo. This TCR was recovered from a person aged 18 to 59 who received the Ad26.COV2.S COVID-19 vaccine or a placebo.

This CDR3 reads CASTHGGQNYGYTF. The CDR3 nucleotides read TGTGCCAGCACCCACGGGGGACAGAATTATGGCTACACCTTC. The chain links TRBV28 to TRBJ1-2; 7 nucleotides match TRBD1. V lost 7 bases, J lost 5 bases, and 10 bases stayed unmatched. The length of the CDR3 is 14 residues. Germline-derived CDR1 and CDR2 are MDHEN and SYDVKM.